This TCR beta chain was captured by sequencing in a study of cytomegalovirus exposure and HLA in healthy donors. Study results and limitations: Cytomegalovirus association was listed for 164 TCR beta chains.

This CDR3 is built from 14 residues. Trimming removed 0 bases at V and 5 bases at J, with 7 bases between. Primers included in the PCR were 60 Vbeta and 13 Jbeta primers. TCRdb keeps only in-frame clones here, not all; method: immunoSEQ multiplex PCR. The sample has 90,000 to 100,000 clones; around 69% are singletons. On this clone itself: The antigen remains unidentified.

V gene TRBV23-1 combines with J gene TRBJ1-4; no reliable D call. TRBV23-1 is assigned to the ORF class and has an uncertain function. This receptor was obtained from a young man in good health and CMV-seronegative. The sample consisted of PBMCs. The CDR3 bases are TGCGCCAGCAGTCAATCGGAGATAAATGAAAAACTGTTTTTT. Protein: CASSQSEINEKLFF.